Below, 14 T cell receptor beta chains from the same sample are listed, as sequenced in a study of cytomegalovirus exposure and HLA in healthy donors. Primers for the PCR totalled 60 Vbeta and 13 Jbeta. Generated by immunoSEQ multiplex PCR, the TCRdb table keeps only in-frame clones and is missing some. The sample has around 190,000 clones, 70% to 75% seen once. Material: PBMCs. The receptor set was obtained from a young man in good health and CMV-seropositive.

This clone came up a few times. The chain carries TRBV29-1 and TRBJ2-3, with D perhaps matching TRBD1 (5 bases). Trimming took 4 bases from V and 0 from J, leaving 11 bases between them. The CDR3 contains 14 residues. Germline CDR1 reads SQVTM; CDR2 reads ANQGSEA. In DNA, the CDR3 is TGCAGCGTTGCGGCAGGGTATAGCACAGATACGCAGTATTTT. Residues: CSVAAGYSTDTQYF.

This rearrangement joins TRBV11-3 to TRBJ2-7; maybe TRBD1 (6 bases). The germline CDR1 and CDR2 sequences are SGHNT and YENEEA. CDR3 size: 14 residues. Trimming cost V 4 bases and J 7 bases, with 17 bases left between them. For the CDR3, the DNA is TGTGCCAGCAGCTACGACGGACAGTCGTCAGAGCAGTACTTC. Protein: CASSYDGQSSEQYF.

The table lists this clone with a count of one. The chain joins TRBV9 to TRBJ2-1; TRBD2 agrees at 11 bases. Germline CDR1 reads SGDLS; CDR2 reads YYNGEE. The CDR3 loop spans 18 amino acids. J gave up 1 base and V 3 bases, and 9 bases lay outside the gene matches. CDR3 DNA: TGTGCCAGCAGCGCCTCGGGACTAGCGGTTCCTTCCTACAATGAGCAGTTCTTC. It is translated as CASSASGLAVPSYNEQFF.

This clone has just a few counts. The chain couples TRBV7-9 to TRBJ2-1; 8 nucleotides line up with TRBD2. The V and J ends lost 2 bases and 3 bases, in that order; junction bases with no gene match: 6. Germline CDR1 is SEHNR and CDR2 is FQNEAQ (reference sequence). This CDR3 is 16 amino acids long. The CDR3 DNA is TGTGCCAGCAGCTTATTCCGGGGGGGCCTCTACAATGAGCAGTTCTTC. Its translation is CASSLFRGGLYNEQFF. Complete variable domain (other parts from reference TRBV7-9 and TRBJ2-1): DTGVSQNPRHKITKRGQNVTFRCDPISEHNRLYWYRQTLGQGPEFLTYFQNEAQLEKSRLLSDRFSAERPKGSFSTLEIQRTEQGDSAMYLCASSLFRGGLYNEQFFGPGTRLTVL.

The chain links TRBV27 to TRBJ2-2; 7 bases are a match to TRBD2. CDR1 MNHEY and CDR2 SMNVEV come from the germline V gene (reference sequence). This CDR3 is built from 14 residues. The V gene end was trimmed by 8 bases and the J gene end by 7 bases; junction bases not matched to a gene: 10. CDR3 sequence reads: CASRGGSWDGELFF. CDR3 DNA sequence: TGTGCCAGCCGGGGCGGGAGTTGGGACGGGGAGCTGTTTTTT.

This clone was recorded a few times. The genes are TRBV12-2 and TRBJ2-2; the DNA was not compared with TRBD1, the D call given in the table. TRBV12-2 is a pseudogene segment. The CDR3 loop spans 12 amino acids. CDR3 sequence: CASRHNNGELFF. The CDR3 region has the DNA TGTGCAAGTCGCCATAACAACGGGGAGCTGTTTTTT.

The gene calls are TRBV4-3 and TRBJ2-1; possibly TRBD2 for D (5 bases). Germline V gives CDR1 LGHNA, CDR2 YSLEER. The CDR3 spans 16 residues. The V end was cut by 1 base, the J end by 6 bases, with 16 bases between. In nucleotides, the CDR3 is TGCGCCAGCAGCCAAGGGGCGGCGGGCGTTCCCAATGAGCAGTTCTTC. Translated, it gives CASSQGAAGVPNEQFF.

The chain joins TRBV2 to TRBJ2-7; tentative D call: TRBD2 (6 bases). CDR3 length: 13 residues. V was cut by 10 bases and J by 0 bases, with 13 bases left in between. Germline assignment: CDR1 SNHLY and CDR2 FYNNEI. Here the CDR3 reads CATTGVDSYEQYF. The CDR3 coding sequence is TGTGCCACCACGGGGGTCGACTCCTACGAGCAGTACTTC.

The CDR3 region is CASSQGVLGGLNTEAFF. CDR3 bases: TGCGCCAGCAGCCAGGGAGTATTAGGGGGCTTGAACACTGAAGCTTTCTTT. The rearrangement joins TRBV4-3 to TRBJ1-1, with 7 bases matching TRBD1. V shed 3 bases and J 0 bases; nucleotides not matched to a gene: 10. The CDR3 sequence is 17 residues long. Germline V gives CDR1 LGHNA, CDR2 YSLEER.

The genes are TRBV18 and TRBJ2-4; D is perhaps TRBD1 (5 bases). The CDR3 loop spans 13 amino acids. The V gene lost 0 bases and the J gene lost 10 bases, with 10 bases spanning the gap. The germline CDR1 and CDR2 sequences are KGHSH and LQKENI. CDR3 amino acids: CASSPPSTAIQYF. The CDR3 DNA reads as TGTGCCAGCTCACCACCCTCGACAGCGATTCAGTACTTC.

V is TRBV4-3 and J is TRBJ1-5; D ambiguous. V was cut by 0 bases and J by 1 base, with 7 bases left in between. CDR1 and CDR2 from the germline V gene are LGHNA and YSLEER. The CDR3 extends over 15 amino acids. The CDR3 bases are TGCGCCAGCAGCCAAGATCCACAGAGCAATCAGCCCCAGCATTTT. This encodes CASSQDPQSNQPQHF.

The CDR3 sequence: CASSLARGQGGGNNEQFF. The CDR3 DNA reads TGCGCCAGCAGCTTGGCCAGGGGACAGGGCGGTGGTAACAATGAGCAGTTCTTC. The chain couples TRBV5-1 to TRBJ2-1; 9 bases map to TRBD1. The germline V gene encodes CDR1 SGHRS and CDR2 YFSETQ. The CDR3 sequence is 18 residues long. The junction had 12 bases not matched to a gene; V was cut back by 0 bases and J by 5 bases.

In the case of this clone: This sample also contains other DNA sequences that code for the same CDR3. V gene TRBV14 combines with J gene TRBJ1-2, with D perhaps matching TRBD1 (6 bases). V lost 4 bases to trimming and J lost 4 bases, with 10 bases between them. Germline V CDR1 and CDR2: SGHDN, FVKESK. The CDR3 has 13 residues. This CDR3 reads CASSPDRSYGYTF. The DNA for the CDR3 is TGTGCCAGCAGCCCTGACAGGTCCTATGGCTACACCTTC.

The chain couples TRBV7-6 to TRBJ2-5; TRBD1 matches 8 bases. The J call may be incorrect, as the DNA end agrees better with TRBJ2-7. From germline, CDR1 is SGHVS and CDR2 FNYEAQ. This CDR3 contains 14 residues. The CDR3 coding sequence is TGTGCCAGCAGCCCTCCCGACAGGGGAGGCGAGCAGTACTTC. Protein: CASSPPDRGGEQYF.